The 32 T cell receptor beta chains below were found in one sample sequenced in a study of T cell responses to AZD1222 COVID-19 vaccine. TCRdb's table, derived via immunoSEQ multiplex PCR, lists solely in-frame clones and lacks some. Here the sample spans approximately 89,000 clones, around nine tenths being singletons. The specimen was peripheral blood, collected 28 days after the second AZD1222 dose. The receptors derive from an adult who received the AZD1222 COVID-19 vaccine.

The genes are TRBV5-1 and TRBJ2-7, with D possibly called TRBD1 or TRBD2 (5 bases each). CDR3 length equals 14 residues. Germline V gives CDR1 SGHRS, CDR2 YFSETQ. The V and J ends lost 4 bases and 3 bases respectively, with 14 bases between them. CDR3 DNA: TGCGCCAGCAGCACAACCGGGACCCTCTACGAGCAGTACTTC. This translates into CASSTTGTLYEQYF.

This clone was seen a handful of times. The chain couples TRBV3-1 (or the pseudogene TRBV3-2) to TRBJ1-2; D gene unclear. V was cut by 5 bases and J by 3 bases, with 13 bases left in between. The CDR3 spans 14 residues. Germline values: CDR1 LGHDT, CDR2 YNNKEL (reference sequence). Here the CDR3 reads CASSSLGRYYGYTF. The DNA for the CDR3 is TGTGCCAGCAGCTCCCTCGGACGGTACTATGGCTACACCTTC.

The V gene is TRBV27, the J gene TRBJ2-7; possible D gene TRBD1, 5 bases. Germline CDR1 is MNHEY and CDR2 is SMNVEV (reference sequence). The V end lost 7 bases, the J end lost 0 bases, and 13 bases lay between the germline ends. CDR3 length equals 14 residues. The CDR3 reads CASTSSDSSYEQYF. The CDR3 nucleotides are TGTGCCAGCACATCCTCAGACAGCTCCTACGAGCAGTACTTC.

The chain links TRBV6-5 to TRBJ1-1; 7 bases align to TRBD1. The V segment lost 2 bases and the J segment 8 bases; nucleotides outside the gene matches: 2. Germline CDR1 and CDR2: MNHEY and SVGAGI. CDR3 length: 12 amino acids. The CDR3 region is CASSYRDSEAFF. Written as DNA, the CDR3 is TGTGCCAGCAGTTACAGGGACAGCGAAGCTTTCTTT.

The chain uses TRBV6-1 and TRBJ1-6, with D maybe TRBD1 (6 bases). CDR1 is MNHNS, CDR2 SASEGT, per germline. Trimming took off 2 bases at V and 8 bases at J, with 13 bases between the two ends. The CDR3 length is 15 residues. In DNA form, the CDR3 reads TGTGCCAGCAGTGAATGGGCAGGGGATTATTCACCCCTCCACTTT. Amino acids: CASSEWAGDYSPLHF.

This clone showed up just a few times. This rearrangement joins TRBV19 to TRBJ2-3; the match to TRBD2 covers 12 bases. V was pared by 3 bases and J by 7 bases, with 5 bases of the junction left unmatched. CDR3 length: 15 amino acids. Per germline, CDR1 LNHDA and CDR2 SQIVND (reference sequence). The CDR3 DNA reads as TGTGCCAGTAGTATCCTAGCGGGGGGGCCATATACGCAGTATTTT. It specifies CASSILAGGPYTQYF.

The chain links TRBV6-2 or TRBV6-3 to TRBJ1-1; D uncertain. With 1 base removed from V and 7 bases from J, the gap between germline ends came to 4 bases. Germline V gives CDR1 MNHEY, CDR2 SVGEGT. This CDR3 region has 11 residues. CDR3 sequence: CASSYYREAFF. The DNA of the CDR3 is TGTGCCAGCAGTTACTACCGTGAAGCTTTCTTT.

This clone has only one observation. The chain carries TRBV28 and TRBJ1-1; TRBD1 matches at 8 bases. V was clipped by 11 bases and J by 8 bases; unmatched bases: 13. This CDR3 has 13 amino acids. Germline V gives CDR1 MDHEN, CDR2 SYDVKM. The CDR3 DNA sequence: TGTGCCGGGATGACAGGGGCCGCAAGGGAAGCTTTCTTT. This sequence encodes CAGMTGAAREAFF. The variable domain in full, completed from reference TRBV28 and TRBJ1-1, reads DVKVTQSSRYLVKRTGEKVFLECVQDMDHENMFWYRQDPGLGLRLIYFSYDVKMKEKGDIPEGYSVSREKKERFSLILESASTNQTSMYLCAGMTGAAREAFFGQGTRLTVV.

This chain links TRBV5-5 with TRBJ1-5; no clear D. CDR1 SGHKS and CDR2 YYEKEE come from the germline V gene (reference sequence). The CDR3 is 14 amino acids. Trimming stripped 1 base from V and 7 bases from J, with 12 bases between. The CDR3 reads CASSLWPGGQPQHF. The DNA of the CDR3 is TGTGCCAGCAGCTTGTGGCCTGGCGGGCAGCCCCAGCATTTT.

This chain links TRBV6-5 with TRBJ1-6; weak D call: TRBD1 (5 bases). Germline V CDR1 and CDR2: MNHEY, SVGAGI. The CDR3 is made up of 16 amino acids. V lost 2 bases and J lost 4, with 12 bases in between. The CDR3 region is CASSYGGVTYNSPLHF. The CDR3 nucleotides are TGTGCCAGCAGTTACGGGGGGGTTACGTATAATTCACCCCTCCACTTT.

The chain uses TRBV19 and TRBJ2-1; 9 bases are shared with TRBD1. The V gene's germline CDR1 is LNHDA and CDR2 SQIVND (reference sequence). V shed 5 bases and J 0 bases; nucleotides not matched to a gene: 2. The CDR3 has 15 residues. CDR3 bases: TGTGCCAGTAGTGCGACAGGGGGCTCCTACAATGAGCAGTTCTTC. Translated, it gives CASSATGGSYNEQFF. The full variable domain, completed using reference TRBV19 and TRBJ2-1, is DGGITQSPKYLFRKEGQNVTLSCEQNLNHDAMYWYRQDPGQGLRLIYYSQIVNDFQKGDIAEGYSVSREKKESFPLTVTSAQKNPTAFYLCASSATGGSYNEQFFGPGTRLTVL.

The gene calls are TRBV5-1 and TRBJ1-2; 10 bases align to TRBD1. CDR1 SGHRS and CDR2 YFSETQ come from the germline V gene. The V segment lost 5 bases and the J segment 4 bases; nucleotides outside the gene matches: 11. CDR3 length equals 16 residues. The CDR3 is CASRLPGQGLRYGYTF. The CDR3 DNA is TGCGCCAGCAGGCTGCCGGGACAGGGGCTCCGCTATGGCTACACCTTC.

The chain joins TRBV19 to TRBJ2-3; D is unresolved. The V end lost 1 base, the J end lost 4 bases, and 9 bases lay between the germline ends. The CDR3 is 14 amino acids. Germline CDR1 and CDR2: LNHDA and SQIVND (reference sequence). CDR3 bases: TGTGCCAGTAGTATAGTGAAGGTGGCAGATACGCAGTATTTT. Translating it yields CASSIVKVADTQYF.

V is TRBV28 and J is TRBJ2-7; 9 nucleotides line up with TRBD1. The CDR3 has 12 residues. Germline V lookup: CDR1 MDHEN, CDR2 SYDVKM. With V trimmed by 4 bases and J by 7 bases, 2 bases remained unmatched. CDR3 protein: CASSYRGQEQYF. The CDR3 nucleotides are TGTGCCAGCAGTTACAGGGGGCAAGAGCAGTACTTC.

The chain employs TRBV5-1 and TRBJ1-1; D is perhaps TRBD1 (6 bases). With 0 bases removed from V and 1 base from J, the gap between germline ends came to 7 bases. The CDR3 loop spans 14 amino acids. Germline assignment: CDR1 SGHRS and CDR2 YFSETQ. CDR3 in amino acids: CASSLEQGNTEAFF. As DNA, the CDR3 is TGCGCCAGCAGCTTGGAACAGGGGAACACTGAAGCTTTCTTT.

The chain joins TRBV6-5 to TRBJ1-6; TRBD1 matches at 8 bases. The germline CDR1 and CDR2 sequences are MNHEY and SVGAGI. The J segment lost 10 bases and the V segment lost 5 bases, leaving 7 bases of the junction unmatched. This CDR3 comprises 14 residues. CDR3 sequence: CASSLQDRASPLHF. The CDR3 DNA reads as TGTGCCAGCAGTCTTCAGGACAGGGCCTCACCCCTCCACTTT.

This sequence joins TRBV9 and TRBJ1-1, with no clear D. The CDR3 spans 13 residues. V was pared by 2 bases and J by 5 bases, with 10 bases between. Germline CDR1 SGDLS, CDR2 YYNGEE. This CDR3 reads CASSVGPGTEAFF. For the CDR3, the DNA is TGTGCCAGCAGCGTTGGGCCTGGAACTGAAGCTTTCTTT.

The V and J genes are TRBV6-5 and TRBJ2-7; 7 bases line up with TRBD1. CDR1 and CDR2 (germline): MNHEY, SVGAGI. V lost 0 bases and J lost 5; bases outside the gene matches: 4. This CDR3 contains 14 residues. The CDR3 DNA sequence: TGTGCCAGCAGTTACTCGGACAGGAGAAACGAGCAGTACTTC. Translation gives CASSYSDRRNEQYF.

DNA for the CDR3: TGTGCCAGCAGTTTAGGGACAGGGTGGCAGTACTTC. It encodes CASSLGTGWQYF. The J gene is TRBJ2-7, the V gene TRBV28; TRBD1 matches 9 bases. The CDR3 runs 12 residues. Per germline, CDR1 MDHEN and CDR2 SYDVKM. V lost 2 bases to trimming and J lost 9 bases; unmatched junction nucleotides: 2.

With respect to this clone: The sample contains more than one DNA sequence encoding this CDR3. V is TRBV19 and J is TRBJ1-2; 8 positions agree with TRBD1. With V trimmed by 6 bases and J by 4 bases, 4 bases remained unmatched. Germline V gives CDR1 LNHDA, CDR2 SQIVND (reference sequence). The CDR3 has 13 amino acids. DNA of the CDR3: TGTGCCAGTAGCCCGGACAGGGCCTATGGCTACACCTTC. Its protein is CASSPDRAYGYTF.

This clone appeared a few times. The chain is built from TRBV7-2 and TRBJ1-1, with a weak D call TRBD1 (5 bases). Trimming removed 6 bases at V and 10 bases at J, with 21 bases between. The germline V gene encodes CDR1 SGHTA and CDR2 FQGNSA. This CDR3 region has 14 residues. The CDR3 DNA follows: TGTGCCAGCAGGTCCGTCGGGGGGTTCGGGGGAGCTTTCTTT. The encoded protein is CASRSVGGFGGAFF. Supplemented by reference TRBV7-2 and TRBJ1-1, the full variable domain reads GAGVSQSPSNKVTEKGKDVELRCDPISGHTALYWYRQSLGQGLEFLIYFQGNSAPDKSGLPSDRFSAERTGGSVSTLTIQRTQQEDSAVYLCASRSVGGFGGAFFGQGTRLTVV.

The chain has TRBV21-1 and TRBJ1-1. TRBV21-1 is termed a pseudogene. The CDR3 covers 12 residues. The CDR3 nucleotides are TGTGCCAGCAGCAAACGTACGGGACCGCTTTTCTTT. It is translated as CASSKRTGPLFF.

The rearrangement joins TRBV15 to TRBJ2-6, with D possibly called TRBD1 or TRBD2 (6 bases each). The V end was cut by 0 bases, the J end by 0 bases, with 15 bases between. The CDR3 length is 19 residues. CDR1 is LNHNV and CDR2 is YYDKDF in the germline V gene (reference sequence). The CDR3 is CATSREGGIKGSGANVLTF. In DNA, the CDR3 is TGTGCCACCAGCAGAGAGGGGGGCATTAAAGGCTCTGGGGCCAACGTCCTGACTTTC. Based on the CDR3 plus reference TRBV15 and TRBJ2-6, the full variable domain is DAMVIQNPRYQVTQFGKPVTLSCSQTLNHNVMYWYQQKSSQAPKLLFHYYDKDFNNEADTPDNFQSRRPNTSFCFLDIRSPGLGDTAMYLCATSREGGIKGSGANVLTFGAGSRLTVL.

V is TRBV15 and J is TRBJ2-7, with TRBD2 matching 10 bases. The trim removed 2 bases at V and 2 bases at J, leaving 0 bases unmatched. Per germline, CDR1 LNHNV and CDR2 YYDKDF (reference sequence). The CDR3 has 14 amino acids. The CDR3 here is CATSRLAGAYEQYF. The CDR3 nucleotides are TGTGCCACCAGCAGACTAGCGGGGGCCTACGAGCAGTACTTC.

The chain recombines TRBV28 with TRBJ2-3; D perhaps matches TRBD1 (5 bases). Germline V gene lookup returns CDR1 MDHEN and CDR2 SYDVKM. The CDR3 is made up of 12 amino acids. Trimming stripped 6 bases from V and 3 bases from J, with 7 bases between. The CDR3, as DNA: TGTGCCAGCAGGAAGGGGACAGATACGCAGTATTTT. Translation: CASRKGTDTQYF.

The CDR3 bases are TGTGCCATCAGGGAGGACGGGGACGTGAACACCGGGGAGCTGTTTTTT. Translation gives CAIREDGDVNTGELFF. The rearrangement joins TRBV10-3 to TRBJ2-2; D tentatively reads TRBD1 or TRBD2 (5 bases each). CDR1 is ENHRY, CDR2 SYGVKD, per germline. V lost 6 bases and J lost 1, with 15 bases in between. The CDR3 extends over 16 amino acids.

The count of this clone is one. The chain has TRBV28 and TRBJ1-5; TRBD1 aligns across 9 bases. Trimming took 4 bases from V and 5 from J; bases not matched to a gene: 6. The CDR3 has 15 residues. Germline CDR1 and CDR2: MDHEN and SYDVKM. The chain's CDR3 is CASSWRQGGDQPQHF. CDR3 nucleotide sequence: TGTGCCAGCAGTTGGAGACAGGGGGGAGATCAGCCCCAGCATTTT. Based on the CDR3 plus reference TRBV28 and TRBJ1-5, the full variable domain is DVKVTQSSRYLVKRTGEKVFLECVQDMDHENMFWYRQDPGLGLRLIYFSYDVKMKEKGDIPEGYSVSREKKERFSLILESASTNQTSMYLCASSWRQGGDQPQHFGDGTRLSIL.

In regard to this clone: Other DNA sequences from this sample encode an identical CDR3 as well. The chain is built from TRBV28 and TRBJ1-2, with 10 bases lining up with TRBD1. Germline CDR1 MDHEN, CDR2 SYDVKM. The CDR3 is 13 residues long. J lost 2 bases, V lost 8 bases, and 2 bases had no gene match. CDR3 protein: CASRTGGNYGYTF. The CDR3 bases are TGTGCCAGCCGGACAGGGGGGAACTATGGCTACACCTTC.

The V and J genes are TRBV7-8 and TRBJ2-4, with D tentatively TRBD2 (6 bases). There are 12 residues in the CDR3. The germline V gene encodes CDR1 SGHVS and CDR2 FQNEAQ. V shed 5 bases and J shed 6 bases, with 8 bases lying between them. This CDR3 reads CASSLGGNIQYF. The CDR3 DNA sequence: TGTGCCAGCAGCCTCGGGGGAAACATTCAGTACTTC. Together with reference TRBV7-8 and TRBJ2-4, the CDR3 gives the full variable domain: GAGVSQSPRYKVAKRGQDVALRCDPISGHVSLFWYQQALGQGPEFLTYFQNEAQLDKSGLPSDRFFAERPEGSVSTLKIQRTQQEDSAVYLCASSLGGNIQYFGAGTRLSVL.

This rearrangement joins TRBV27 to TRBJ2-1; no clear D. In germline, CDR1 is MNHEY, CDR2 SMNVEV (reference sequence). There are 11 residues in the CDR3. V lost 6 bases and J 5 bases, leaving 5 bases between the germline ends. The CDR3 region has the DNA TGTGCCAGCAGATCGAACAATGAGCAGTTCTTC. Translation gives CASRSNNEQFF.

The J gene is TRBJ1-5, the V gene TRBV2; D is perhaps TRBD1 (6 bases). V was cut by 5 bases and J by 4 bases, with 9 bases left in between. The CDR3 spans 13 residues. Germline-derived CDR1 and CDR2 are SNHLY and FYNNEI. The chain's CDR3 is CASSYRENQPQHF. As DNA, the CDR3 is TGTGCCAGCAGTTACAGGGAAAATCAGCCCCAGCATTTT.

J is TRBJ2-7 and V is TRBV4-1, with D possibly TRBD2 on 6 matching bases. The V end lost 0 bases, the J end lost 1 base, and 13 bases lay between the germline ends. Germline values: CDR1 MGHRA, CDR2 YSYEKL. This CDR3 is built from 16 residues. The CDR3 DNA is TGCGCCAGCAGCCAAGATCAGTGGGGGGTATCCTACGAGCAGTACTTC. It translates to CASSQDQWGVSYEQYF.